The present T cell receptor beta chain was sequenced within a study of PD-L1 blockade in urothelial cancer. Study-wide context: Median T cell yield from blood was approximately 130,000.

Each PCR received spiked synthetic TCR analog templates. Produced via immunoSEQ multiplex PCR; TCRdb's table is partial and in-frame only. The table records about 81,000 clones, around four fifths of them present only once. This clone occurred a few times. Its antigen is unidentified. Study outcomes and limitations: Where pretreatment blood TCR clonality fell below the median, better survival was predicted.

V dropped 0 bases and J dropped 2; count of bases not matched to a gene: 6. CDR1 and CDR2 (germline): MGHRA, YSYEKL. The CDR3 length is 17 residues. Time point denoted: pretreatment peripheral blood. Patients suffered from locally advanced or metastatic urothelial carcinoma. The sequence was obtained from a man aged 40-55 years with urothelial cancer. The chain has TRBV4-1 and TRBJ2-5; 10 bases are shared with TRBD2. Sequences were derived from PBMCs, sampled around atezolizumab (anti-PD-L1) treatment. CDR3 sequence: CASSQDPSGSQQETQYF. The CDR3 nucleotides read TGCGCCAGCAGCCAAGATCCTAGCGGGAGCCAGCAAGAGACCCAGTACTTC.